These T cell receptor beta chains were read from a single sample in a study of T-cell reconstitution after alpha-beta-depleted transplantation in children. Each CDR3 protein gets one entry after TCRdb re-called the PCR reads with MiXCR. The sample lists 420,000 or so distinct CDR3 sequences, about a tenth seen once, with approximately 5% in the top ten. Sequenced material: PBMCs from the stem cell graft donor, taken from the stem cell graft. These receptors all stem from a human donor who donated a stem cell graft to a child with acute myeloid leukemia. The CDR3 runs from the conserved cysteine through the conserved F or W. A D gene is named only where the DNA matches it firmly. Size is omitted from some rows. Given values are once, few, many or a class for expanded clones.

D gene	clone size	V gene	J gene	CDR3 DNA	CDR3 protein
.	few	TRBV27	TRBJ1-2	TGTGCCAGCCGGACACCGAACTATGGCTACACCTTC	CASRTPNYGYTF
.	few	TRBV6-5	TRBJ2-5	TGTGCCAGCCGGGACTTCATGGAGACCCAGTACTTC	CASRDFMETQYF
.	few	TRBV20-1	TRBJ1-4	TGCAGTGCTAGGCTCATGTGGACAAGCGGGGAAAAACTGTTTTTT	CSARLMWTSGEKLFF
TRBD2	many	TRBV20-1	TRBJ2-5	TGCAGTGGACTAGCGGGGCTACAAGAGACCCAGTACTTC	CSGLAGLQETQYF
TRBD2	many	TRBV6-4	TRBJ2-3	TGTGCCAGCAGTGACTCGACTAGCGGGGGGGCAGATACGCAGTATTTT	CASSDSTSGGADTQYF
TRBD1	many	TRBV7-9	TRBJ1-1	TGTGCCAGCAGCTTCGGACAGGGGGCTGAAGCTTTCTTT	CASSFGQGAEAFF
TRBD2	.	TRBV7-9	TRBJ2-2	TGTGCCAGCGGCCATAGCGGGTCGAACACCGGGGAGCTGTTTTTT	CASGHSGSNTGELFF
TRBD1	.	TRBV25-1	TRBJ1-4	TGTGCCAGCAGTGGCCAGACCTCCGGGACAGGGGATGAAAAACTGTTTTTT	CASSGQTSGTGDEKLFF
.	.	TRBV29-1	TRBJ2-3	TGCAGCGTTGCTACGGTCGTCACAGATACGCAGTATTTT	CSVATVVTDTQYF
.	few	TRBV27	TRBJ1-3	TGTGCCAGCAGTCCCTCGGTGGGGGGCGGAAACACCATATATTTT	CASSPSVGGGNTIYF
TRBD1	many	TRBV9	TRBJ2-7	TGTGCCAGCAGCAGAACAGGGGAACTCTACGAGCAGTACTTC	CASSRTGELYEQYF
.	few	TRBV6-2/TRBV6-3	TRBJ2-2	TGTGCCAGCAGTTACTGGAGCACCGGGGAGCTGTTTTTT	CASSYWSTGELFF
TRBD2	.	TRBV11-2	TRBJ2-2	TGTGCCAGCAGCTTTGGGACTAGCGGGAGCGTGACCACCGGGGAGCTGTTTTTT	CASSFGTSGSVTTGELFF
TRBD1	.	TRBV5-5	TRBJ2-7	TGTGCCAGCAGCCCGGACAGGGATGCCTACGAGCAGTACTTC	CASSPDRDAYEQYF
TRBD2	.	TRBV20-1	TRBJ2-1	TGCAGTGCTAGGGGGGCTAGCGGGTTCGATGAGCAGTTCTTC	CSARGASGFDEQFF
TRBD1	.	TRBV5-1	TRBJ2-1	TGCGCCAGCAGCCGCGGGTCAGGGGGTAATAACAATGAGCAGTTCTTC	CASSRGSGGNNNEQFF
.	few	TRBV6-5	TRBJ2-5	TGTGCCAGCAGTTACGTGGCCAGGGAAGGTCAAGAGACCCAGTACTTC	CASSYVAREGQETQYF
TRBD2	once	TRBV29-1	TRBJ2-7	TGCAGCGCCCACGGGGCTAGCGGGAGGGCCGGATCCTACGAGCAGTACTTC	CSAHGASGRAGSYEQYF
.	many	TRBV5-6	TRBJ1-2	TGTGCCAGCAGCTTGGGAGGGGACGGGAACTATGGCTACACCTTC	CASSLGGDGNYGYTF
.	.	TRBV30	TRBJ1-1	TGTGCCTCCCTGGGGAGCCAGATCACTGAAGCTTTCTTT	CASLGSQITEAFF
.	many	TRBV4-3	TRBJ2-3	TGCGCCAGCAGCCAAGAAAGGGACATACATTTT	CASSQERDIHF
TRBD2	.	TRBV10-2	TRBJ2-3	TGCGCCAGCAGTGAGTCGGGACTAGCGGGAGATACGCAGTATTTT	CASSESGLAGDTQYF
.	.	TRBV29-1	TRBJ2-7	TGCAGCGTTTCCCCCGGGGGCGAGCAGTACTTC	CSVSPGGEQYF
TRBD1	few	TRBV5-1	TRBJ1-1	TGCGCCAGCAGCTTGGGGAGGACAGGTGGCGGCACTGAAGCTTTCTTT	CASSLGRTGGGTEAFF